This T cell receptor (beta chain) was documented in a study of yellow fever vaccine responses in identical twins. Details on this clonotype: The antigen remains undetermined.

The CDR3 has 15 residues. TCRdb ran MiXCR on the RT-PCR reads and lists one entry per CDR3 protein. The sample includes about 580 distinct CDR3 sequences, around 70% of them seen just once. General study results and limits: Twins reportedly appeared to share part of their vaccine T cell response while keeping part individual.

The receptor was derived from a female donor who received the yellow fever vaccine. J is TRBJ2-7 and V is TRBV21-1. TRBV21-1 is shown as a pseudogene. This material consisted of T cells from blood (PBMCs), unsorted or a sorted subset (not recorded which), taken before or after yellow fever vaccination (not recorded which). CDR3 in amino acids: CASSKGSVSSYEQYV. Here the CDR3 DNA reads TGTGCCAGCAGCAAAGGGTCGGTCAGTTCCTACGAGCAGTACGTC.